The 32 T cell receptor beta chains presented below share a single source sample, sequenced in a study of early T cells in non-severe SARS-CoV-2 infection. A single record per CDR3 protein comes from TCRdb applying MiXCR to the 5' RACE reads. Of more than 65,000 distinct CDR3 sequences listed, around 12% were seen once; the top ten hold roughly 2.6%. Material: whole blood, obtained at baseline. The receptors here all came from an adult who was a healthcare worker with PCR-confirmed SARS-CoV-2 infection or an uninfected control (not recorded which).

The V and J genes are TRBV12-3 or TRBV12-4 and TRBJ1-6; D not certain. The CDR3 extends over 15 amino acids. V lost 6 bases and J 7 bases, leaving 16 bases between the germline ends. The CDR3 loop is CASSTRGMGNSPLHF. CDR3 coding DNA: TGTGCCAGCAGCACCCGTGGGATGGGGAATTCACCCCTCCACTTT.

This chain uses TRBV4-1 with TRBJ2-7, with 8 bases fitting TRBD1. The germline gives CDR1 MGHRA, CDR2 YSYEKL. The CDR3 has 15 amino acids. Germline trimming cut 0 bases from V and 2 bases from J; bases unmatched to any gene: 3. The CDR3 nucleotides are TGCGCCAGCAGCCAAGAGGAGACAGGGGCCTACGAGCAGTACTTC. This sequence encodes CASSQEETGAYEQYF.

The chain joins TRBV5-6 to TRBJ2-3; possible D gene TRBD1, 6 bases. The CDR3 spans 16 residues. V lost 0 bases, J lost 6 bases, and 17 bases lay in between. CDR1 and CDR2 (germline): SGHDT, YYEEEE. CDR3 amino acids: CASSLGGLLVTDTQYF. In DNA, the CDR3 is TGTGCCAGCAGCTTGGGGGGGCTTTTGGTTACGGATACGCAGTATTTT.

In this sample, this clonotype turned up many times. This chain uses TRBV29-1 with TRBJ2-3; D is perhaps TRBD1 (6 bases). V was shortened by 5 bases and J by 14 bases, with 17 bases between the two germline ends. The length of the CDR3 is 11 residues. The V gene's germline CDR1 is SQVTM and CDR2 ANQGSEA. The CDR3 loop is CSVHSPGQGYF. In nucleotides, the CDR3 is TGCAGCGTTCACTCTCCGGGACAAGGGTATTTT.

This clonotype was observed a few times. The J gene is TRBJ1-5, the V gene TRBV12-3 or TRBV12-4; no firm D call. The ends were cut back, 7 bases at V and 2 bases at J, with 12 bases in the middle. The CDR3 is 14 amino acids. This CDR3 reads CASKGQRGNQPQHF. The DNA for the CDR3 is TGTGCCAGCAAGGGCCAGAGGGGCAATCAGCCCCAGCATTTT.

The J gene is TRBJ1-6, the V gene TRBV10-1, with D possibly TRBD1 on 6 matching bases. The CDR3 totals 13 residues. Germline CDR1 and CDR2: WNHNN and SYGVQD (reference sequence). Trimming left V 6 bases short and J 6 bases short, with 9 bases between. The CDR3 nucleotides read TGCGCCAGCAGGAGGACAGCTAATTCACCCCTCCACTTT. Its protein is CASRRTANSPLHF.

This clonotype occurred many times. The gene calls are TRBV20-1 and TRBJ2-7, with TRBD1 matching over 8 bases. CDR1 is DFQATT and CDR2 is SNEGSKA in the germline V gene (reference sequence). This CDR3 is built from 14 residues. After removal of 1 base from V and 2 bases from J, the junction contained 4 bases not matched to a gene. CDR3 protein: CSARARTGTYEQYF. The CDR3 DNA sequence: TGCAGTGCTAGAGCTAGGACAGGGACCTACGAGCAGTACTTC.

This clonotype was observed at least ten times. This chain uses TRBV7-2 with TRBJ1-1; TRBD1 agrees at 8 bases. This CDR3 has 13 amino acids. Germline assignment: CDR1 SGHTA and CDR2 FQGNSA. With V trimmed by 6 bases and J by 11 bases, 11 bases remained unmatched. The CDR3 bases are TGTGCCAGCAGACCCAGGACAGGGAGAAGTGCTTTCTTT. This encodes CASRPRTGRSAFF.

The CDR3 loop reads CASRHRDSYEQYF. Written as DNA, the CDR3 is TGTGCCAGCAGACACAGGGACTCCTACGAGCAGTACTTC. The chain employs TRBV6-5 and TRBJ2-7; maybe TRBD1 (6 bases). Germline-derived CDR1 and CDR2 are MNHEY and SVGAGI. CDR3 length: 13 residues. The V end lost 6 bases, the J end lost 0 bases, and 9 bases lay between the germline ends.

The table lists this clonotype with many counts. The V call is TRBV12-3 or TRBV12-4, the J call TRBJ1-5; D is undetermined. There are 13 residues in the CDR3. Trimming shortened V by 8 bases and J by 7 bases, and 15 bases separated the two germline ends. CDR3 sequence (DNA): TGTGCCAGCCGAGGATCGGGAACCCAGCCCCAGCATTTT. The encoded protein is CASRGSGTQPQHF.

Only a few counts were recorded for this clonotype. The rearrangement uses TRBV7-2 and TRBJ2-7; D might be TRBD1 (5 bases). Germline CDR1 reads SGHTA; CDR2 reads FQGNSA. This CDR3 spans 15 amino acids. V shed 5 bases and J shed 4 bases, with 18 bases lying between them. The chain's CDR3 is CASSTDSGTAYEQYF. CDR3 nucleotides: TGTGCCAGCAGCACCGACAGTGGAACGGCGTACGAGCAGTACTTC.

In its sample, this clonotype was seen a few times. V usage is TRBV5-1 and J usage is TRBJ2-5; either TRBD1 or TRBD2 may supply D (6 bases each). CDR3 size: 15 residues. V was pared by 0 bases and J by 4 bases, with 13 bases between. Germline V gives CDR1 SGHRS, CDR2 YFSETQ. The CDR3: CASSLGSRGPETQYF. Here the CDR3 DNA reads TGCGCCAGCAGCTTGGGTAGCCGGGGGCCAGAGACCCAGTACTTC. Looking up the rest from reference TRBV5-1 and TRBJ2-5 gives the full variable domain: KAGVTQTPRYLIKTRGQQVTLSCSPISGHRSVSWYQQTPGQGLQFLFEYFSETQRNKGNFPGRFSGRQFSNSRSEMNVSTLELGDSALYLCASSLGSRGPETQYFGPGTRLLVL.

This clonotype has a count of ten or more. This chain joins TRBV7-6 and TRBJ2-3, with D unresolved. Germline CDR1 reads SGHVS; CDR2 reads FNYEAQ. Trimming took 5 bases from V and 8 from J, leaving 14 bases between them. CDR3 length equals 13 residues. The CDR3 loop is CASSPDTGLTQYF. The CDR3 DNA follows: TGTGCCAGCAGCCCGGATACCGGGCTTACGCAGTATTTT.

This clonotype was detected a few times. The chain links TRBV20-1 to TRBJ2-3; a possible D gene is TRBD2 (5 bases). This CDR3 is 15 amino acids long. V lost 6 bases to trimming and J lost 2 bases, with 18 bases between them. The germline gives CDR1 DFQATT, CDR2 SNEGSKA (reference sequence). Here the CDR3 reads CSAIQLDLLTDTQYF. The CDR3 DNA reads as TGCAGTGCAATACAACTGGACTTACTCACAGATACGCAGTATTTT.

In its sample, this clonotype was seen many times. This chain connects TRBV5-1 to TRBJ1-2; D ambiguous. The germline V gene has CDR1 SGHRS and CDR2 YFSETQ. CDR3 size: 13 residues. Trimming removed 7 bases from V and 4 bases from J, with 14 bases in between. The chain's CDR3 is CASRSDGSYGYTF. The CDR3 nucleotides read TGCGCCAGCCGGTCGGACGGTAGCTATGGCTACACCTTC. Full variable domain (missing parts from reference TRBV5-1 and TRBJ1-2): KAGVTQTPRYLIKTRGQQVTLSCSPISGHRSVSWYQQTPGQGLQFLFEYFSETQRNKGNFPGRFSGRQFSNSRSEMNVSTLELGDSALYLCASRSDGSYGYTFGSGTRLTVV.

There are many counts of this clonotype. The chain is built from TRBV5-1 and TRBJ1-1; 7 nucleotides line up with TRBD1. Unmatched junction bases numbered 3, after V lost 0 bases and J lost 4 bases. The CDR3 sequence is 14 residues long. CDR1 SGHRS and CDR2 YFSETQ come from the germline V gene. CDR3 loop: CASSLEGARTEAFF. Here the CDR3 DNA reads TGCGCCAGCAGCTTGGAGGGGGCGCGCACTGAAGCTTTCTTT.

The gene calls are TRBV19 and TRBJ1-1; D is undetermined. In germline, CDR1 is LNHDA, CDR2 SQIVND (reference sequence). CDR3 length: 14 amino acids. Trimming left V 4 bases short and J 0 bases short, with 9 bases between. CDR3 coding DNA: TGTGCCAGTAGTAACGGCCGGATGAACACTGAAGCTTTCTTT. Amino acid sequence: CASSNGRMNTEAFF.

This clonotype was observed a handful of times. V gene TRBV5-4 combines with J gene TRBJ1-3, with a weak D call TRBD1 (5 bases). The CDR3 is made up of 16 amino acids. The germline V gene has CDR1 SGHNT and CDR2 YYREEE (reference sequence). Trimming took 4 bases from V and 2 from J, leaving 16 bases between them. CDR3 residues: CASSPYPPGTGNTIYF. CDR3 nucleotides: TGTGCCAGCAGCCCCTATCCCCCAGGGACTGGAAACACCATATATTTT.

The CDR3 protein is CASSPTGVVTEAFF. The CDR3 nucleotides are TGTGCCAGCAGTCCCACGGGGGTGGTCACTGAAGCTTTCTTT. The rearrangement joins TRBV28 to TRBJ1-1; a possible D gene is TRBD1 (5 bases). Germline-derived CDR1 and CDR2 are MDHEN and SYDVKM. The V and J ends lost 5 bases and 4 bases respectively, with 14 bases between them. This CDR3 is 14 amino acids long.

The chain joins TRBV5-5 to TRBJ2-7; D gene uncertain. Germline CDR1 is SGHKS and CDR2 is YYEKEE (reference sequence). The CDR3 spans 14 residues. Trimming cost V 3 bases and J 2 bases, with 12 bases left between them. CDR3 region: CASSSVPGTYEQYF. CDR3 in DNA: TGTGCCAGCAGCTCGGTTCCAGGCACCTACGAGCAGTACTTC.

This chain links TRBV12-3 or TRBV12-4 with TRBJ2-2, with unresolved D. With 2 bases removed from V and 3 bases from J, the gap between germline ends came to 7 bases. This CDR3 spans 14 amino acids. The CDR3 nucleotides read TGTGCCAGCAGTTTAAACAGATACACCGGGGAGCTGTTTTTT. This encodes CASSLNRYTGELFF.

The genes are TRBV6-6 and TRBJ2-7, with D perhaps matching TRBD1 (6 bases). Germline V lookup: CDR1 MNHNY, CDR2 SVGAGI (reference sequence). CDR3 length: 13 amino acids. V was trimmed by 5 bases and J by 3 bases, leaving 11 bases between them. CDR3 sequence: CASSRPTGYEQYF. The DNA of the CDR3 is TGTGCCAGCAGTCGACCGACAGGCTACGAGCAGTACTTC.

This clonotype was counted a few times. The J gene is TRBJ2-1, the V gene TRBV5-1, with D possibly matching TRBD1 (6 bases). This CDR3 has 13 residues. Looked up from germline, CDR1 is SGHRS and CDR2 is YFSETQ. V lost 0 bases and J lost 6, with 7 bases in between. CDR3 amino acids: CASSLARGNEQFF. Here the CDR3 DNA reads TGCGCCAGCAGCTTGGCCAGGGGCAATGAGCAGTTCTTC.

This clonotype was counted between two and nine times. The chain has TRBV7-3 and TRBJ2-5, with TRBD1 matching 8 bases. The germline CDR1 and CDR2 sequences are SGHTA and FQGTGA. J lost 2 bases, V lost 5 bases, and 4 bases had no gene match. The CDR3 contains 14 residues. The CDR3 here is CASSATGGQETQYF. CDR3 coding DNA: TGTGCCAGCAGCGCAACAGGGGGGCAAGAGACCCAGTACTTC.

The chain has TRBV20-1 and TRBJ2-1, with D unresolved. The length of the CDR3 is 11 residues. Deletions cut 7 bases from V and 3 bases from J, with 7 bases between. Germline loops: CDR1 DFQATT, CDR2 SNEGSKA (reference sequence). CDR3 coding DNA: TGCAGTGTTCGGTTCTACAATGAGCAGTTCTTC. It is translated as CSVRFYNEQFF.

This clonotype was counted at least ten times. This chain joins TRBV18 and TRBJ1-2, with 9 bases fitting TRBD1. Per germline, CDR1 KGHSH and CDR2 LQKENI. There are 13 residues in the CDR3. Trimming at V came to 7 bases and at J to 5 bases, leaving 5 bases not matched to a gene. CDR3 sequence (DNA): TGTGCCAGCTTAACCGGGACAGGGTATGGCTACACCTTC. Its protein product is CASLTGTGYGYTF. The whole variable domain, remainder taken from reference TRBV18 and TRBJ1-2, is NAGVMQNPRHLVRRRGQEARLRCSPMKGHSHVYWYRQLPEEGLKFMVYLQKENIIDESGMPKERFSAEFPKEGPSILRIQQVVRGDSAAYFCASLTGTGYGYTFGSGTRLTVV.

This clonotype was found many times. The chain uses TRBV5-1 and TRBJ2-2; 10 bases align to TRBD1. The CDR3 consists of 17 residues. Trimming at V came to 0 bases and at J to 2 bases, leaving 4 bases not matched to a gene. CDR1 and CDR2 from the germline V gene are SGHRS and YFSETQ. The CDR3 nucleotides are TGCGCCAGCAGCTTGGCCCGGACAGGGGGAAACACCGGGGAGCTGTTTTTT. Protein product: CASSLARTGGNTGELFF. The variable domain in full, completed from reference TRBV5-1 and TRBJ2-2, reads KAGVTQTPRYLIKTRGQQVTLSCSPISGHRSVSWYQQTPGQGLQFLFEYFSETQRNKGNFPGRFSGRQFSNSRSEMNVSTLELGDSALYLCASSLARTGGNTGELFFGEGSRLTVL.

J is TRBJ2-2 and V is TRBV7-8; D not certain. The CDR3 extends over 14 amino acids. Trimming shortened V by 1 base and J by 6 bases, and 9 bases separated the two germline ends. Germline assignment: CDR1 SGHVS and CDR2 FQNEAQ. The CDR3 nucleotides are TGTGCCAGCAGCTTAGTTGGTCGGTCCGGGGAGCTGTTTTTT. It specifies CASSLVGRSGELFF.

The chain recombines TRBV4-3 with TRBJ1-1, with a tentative D call TRBD1 (5 bases). V lost 0 bases and J 4 bases, leaving 15 bases between the germline ends. Germline CDR1 is LGHNA and CDR2 is YSLEER. This CDR3 has 16 amino acids. The CDR3 DNA is TGCGCCAGCAGCCAAGATTTCGGGGCCGTCAGCACTGAAGCTTTCTTT. Its translation is CASSQDFGAVSTEAFF.

V is TRBV2 and J is TRBJ2-1, with 11 positions matching TRBD2. With 3 bases clipped from V and 6 bases from J, the junction kept 4 bases outside the gene matches. This CDR3 is 15 amino acids long. CDR1 and CDR2 (germline): SNHLY, FYNNEI. As DNA, the CDR3 is TGTGCCAGCAGTGAGGAGGGACTAGCGGTCAATGAGCAGTTCTTC. Its protein is CASSEEGLAVNEQFF.

The sample holds a few counts of this clonotype. The V call is TRBV2, the J call TRBJ2-1; D gene uncertain. CDR1 SNHLY and CDR2 FYNNEI come from the germline V gene. Trimming shortened V by 5 bases and J by 6 bases, and 14 bases separated the two germline ends. CDR3 length equals 14 residues. The CDR3 nucleotides are TGTGCCAGCAGTCCCGGCAGCCCTCCCAATGAGCAGTTCTTC. Translation: CASSPGSPPNEQFF.

This clonotype was picked up a small number of times. The chain combines TRBV29-1 with TRBJ2-3, with D uncertain. CDR3 length: 11 residues. Germline V gives CDR1 SQVTM, CDR2 ANQGSEA. V shed 3 bases and J shed 5 bases, with 6 bases lying between them. The CDR3 spells CSVEGRDTQYF. DNA of the CDR3: TGCAGCGTTGAGGGTAGAGATACGCAGTATTTT.